The T cell receptor beta chain described here comes from a study of blood T cell repertoires in COVID-19. Overall study: Specimens from acute and convalescent COVID-19 originated in the United States, Italy and Spain.

Authors' processing steps: Estimated nucleated cell counts came from reference gene primer amplification. Only in-frame clones appear in the TCRdb table, and some are missing; sequencing was by immunoSEQ multiplex PCR. Clonal size and the V and J genes are those of that table, whereas D and trimming came from the DNA. The table shows 250,000 to 300,000 clones, with roughly 87% occurring only once. J lost 5 bases, V lost 4 bases, and 7 bases had no gene match. Per the germline V gene, CDR1 is SGHRS and CDR2 is YFSETQ. The CDR3 is 15 residues long. The clonotype comes from a woman between 50 and 59 years old who had recovered from COVID-19. The sequenced sample consisted of peripheral blood. The rearrangement links TRBV5-1 to TRBJ2-5, with 11 bases that match TRBD2. The CDR3 spells CASSRSGGAQETQYF. CDR3 DNA sequence: TGCGCCAGCAGCCGTAGCGGGGGGGCTCAGGAGACCCAGTACTTC.